This record covers a single TCR beta chain. Its antigen remains unknown. The data derive from a study of vaccination and CD4 T cells after COVID-19. The overall study: From HCoV-229E, HCoV-OC43, HCoV-NL63 and SARS-CoV-2, overlapping spike peptides were used to stimulate the cells.

Noted treatment: approximately 10-day PBMC culture with coronavirus spike peptide pools or control peptides (ViraFEST assay). Researchers collected the unexposed donor's CD4+ T cells before the COVID-19 pandemic (2011-2018). The Oncomine TCR Beta short-read assay was what sequenced the DNA obtained from cultured CD4+ T cells. TCRdb independently ran MiXCR on the PCR reads; one entry per CDR3 protein. In the table there are around 6,000 distinct CDR3 sequences, roughly 53% of which are singletons. Per the germline V gene, CDR1 is DFQATT and CDR2 is SNEGSKA (reference sequence). The germline V and J ends were trimmed by 0 bases and 7 bases, with 25 bases remaining between them. The CDR3 totals 18 residues.

The chain links TRBV20-1 to TRBJ1-3; D is possibly TRBD1 (6 bases). The sequence was collected from a human donor in good health. The sequencing input was CD4+ T cells from blood, cultured in vitro. The CDR3 DNA sequence: TGCAGTGCTAGAGATTATTTCTTATTCGGGGAAGGGGGGAACACCATATATTTT. Translating gives CSARDYFLFGEGGNTIYF.